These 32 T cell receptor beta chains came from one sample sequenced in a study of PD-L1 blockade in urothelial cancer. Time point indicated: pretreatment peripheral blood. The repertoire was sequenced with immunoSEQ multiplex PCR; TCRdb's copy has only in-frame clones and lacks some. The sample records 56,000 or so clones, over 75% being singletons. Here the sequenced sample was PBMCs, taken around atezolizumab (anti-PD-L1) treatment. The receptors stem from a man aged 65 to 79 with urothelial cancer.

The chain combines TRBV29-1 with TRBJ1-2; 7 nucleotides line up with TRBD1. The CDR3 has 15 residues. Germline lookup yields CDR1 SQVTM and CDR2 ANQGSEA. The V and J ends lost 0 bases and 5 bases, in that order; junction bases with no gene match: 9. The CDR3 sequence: CSVEEGGQGVYGYTF. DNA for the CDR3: TGCAGCGTTGAAGAAGGAGGGCAGGGGGTATATGGCTACACCTTC.

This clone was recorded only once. The CDR3 sequence is CASSIQGYTEAFF. DNA of the CDR3: TGTGCCAGCTCAATACAGGGCTACACTGAAGCTTTCTTT. This sequence joins TRBV18 and TRBJ1-1; D possibly corresponds to TRBD1 (6 bases). Trimming took 5 bases from V and 3 from J, leaving 10 bases between them. There are 13 residues in the CDR3. Germline-derived CDR1 and CDR2 are KGHSH and LQKENI.

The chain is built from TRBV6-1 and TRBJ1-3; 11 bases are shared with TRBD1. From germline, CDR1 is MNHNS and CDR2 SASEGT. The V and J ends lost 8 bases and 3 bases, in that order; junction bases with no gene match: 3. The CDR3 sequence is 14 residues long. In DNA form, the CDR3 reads TGTGCCAGCGTGGACAGGGGGCATGGAAACACCATATATTTT. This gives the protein CASVDRGHGNTIYF.

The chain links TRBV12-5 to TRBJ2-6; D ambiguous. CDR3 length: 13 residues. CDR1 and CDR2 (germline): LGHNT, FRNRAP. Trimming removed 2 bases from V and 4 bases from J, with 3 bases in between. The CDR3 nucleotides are TGTGCTAGTGGTTTGTCAGGGGCCAACGTCCTGACTTTC. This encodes CASGLSGANVLTF.

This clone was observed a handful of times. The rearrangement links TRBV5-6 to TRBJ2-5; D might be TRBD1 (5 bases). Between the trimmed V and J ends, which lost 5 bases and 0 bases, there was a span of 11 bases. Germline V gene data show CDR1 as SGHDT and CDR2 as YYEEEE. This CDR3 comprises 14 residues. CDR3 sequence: CASRLTDYQETQYF. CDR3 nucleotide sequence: TGTGCCAGCAGATTGACAGATTACCAAGAGACCCAGTACTTC.

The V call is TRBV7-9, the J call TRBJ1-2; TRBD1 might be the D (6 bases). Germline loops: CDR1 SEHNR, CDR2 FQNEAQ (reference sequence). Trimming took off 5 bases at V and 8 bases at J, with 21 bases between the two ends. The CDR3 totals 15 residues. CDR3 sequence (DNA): TGTGCCAGCAGCCATATAGAGGGAGGGGGGAGCGGCTACACCTTC. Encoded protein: CASSHIEGGGSGYTF.

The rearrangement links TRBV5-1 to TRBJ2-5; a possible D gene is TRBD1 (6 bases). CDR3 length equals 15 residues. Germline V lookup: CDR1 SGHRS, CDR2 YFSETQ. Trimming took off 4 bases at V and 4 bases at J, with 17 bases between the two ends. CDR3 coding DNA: TGCGCCAGCAGCGTCCTACCAGGGGTGCGAGAGACCCAGTACTTC. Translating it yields CASSVLPGVRETQYF.

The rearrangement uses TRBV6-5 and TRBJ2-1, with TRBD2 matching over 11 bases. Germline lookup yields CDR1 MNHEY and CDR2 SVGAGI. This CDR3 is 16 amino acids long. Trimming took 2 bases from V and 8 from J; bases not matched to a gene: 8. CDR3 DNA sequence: TGTGCCAGCAGTTACCGGGCACTAGCGGGAGTAGATGAGCAGTTCTTC. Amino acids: CASSYRALAGVDEQFF.

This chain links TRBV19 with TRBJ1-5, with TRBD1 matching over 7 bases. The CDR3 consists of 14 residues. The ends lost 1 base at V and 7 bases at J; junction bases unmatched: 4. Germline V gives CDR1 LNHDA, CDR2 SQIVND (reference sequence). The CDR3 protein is CASSIAPGGQPQHF. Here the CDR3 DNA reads TGTGCCAGTAGTATAGCCCCAGGGGGGCAGCCCCAGCATTTT.

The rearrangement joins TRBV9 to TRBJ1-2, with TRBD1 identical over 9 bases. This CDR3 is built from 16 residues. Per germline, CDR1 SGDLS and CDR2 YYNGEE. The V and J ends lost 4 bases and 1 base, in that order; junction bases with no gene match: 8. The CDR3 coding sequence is TGTGCCAGCAGCCGCACGGGGACAGGGTTTAACTATGGCTACACCTTC. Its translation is CASSRTGTGFNYGYTF.

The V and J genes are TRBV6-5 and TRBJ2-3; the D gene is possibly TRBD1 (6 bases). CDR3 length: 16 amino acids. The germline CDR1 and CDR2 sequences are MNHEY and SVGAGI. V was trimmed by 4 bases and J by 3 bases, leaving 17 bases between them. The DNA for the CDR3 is TGTGCCAGCAGTTCCCACCCGGGACAAGGGACAGATACGCAGTATTTT. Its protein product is CASSSHPGQGTDTQYF.

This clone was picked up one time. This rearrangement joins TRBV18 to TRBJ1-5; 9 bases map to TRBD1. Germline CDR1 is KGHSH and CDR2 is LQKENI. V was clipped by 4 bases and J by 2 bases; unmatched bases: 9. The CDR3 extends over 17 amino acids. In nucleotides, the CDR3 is TGTGCCAGCTCACTCGATCAACAGGGGGCCGGCAATCAGCCCCAGCATTTT. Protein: CASSLDQQGAGNQPQHF.

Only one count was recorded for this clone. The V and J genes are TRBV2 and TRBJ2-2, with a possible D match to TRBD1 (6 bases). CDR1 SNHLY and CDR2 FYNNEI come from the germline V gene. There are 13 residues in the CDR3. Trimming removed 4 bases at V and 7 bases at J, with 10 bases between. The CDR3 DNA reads TGTGCCAGCAGTGCACAGGGAATCGGGGAGCTGTTTTTT. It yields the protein CASSAQGIGELFF.

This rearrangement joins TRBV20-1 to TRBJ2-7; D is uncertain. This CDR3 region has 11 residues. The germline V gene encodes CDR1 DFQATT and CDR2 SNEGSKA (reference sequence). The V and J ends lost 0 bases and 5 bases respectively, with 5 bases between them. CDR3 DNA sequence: TGCAGTGCTAGAGATGTAAACGAGCAGTACTTC. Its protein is CSARDVNEQYF.

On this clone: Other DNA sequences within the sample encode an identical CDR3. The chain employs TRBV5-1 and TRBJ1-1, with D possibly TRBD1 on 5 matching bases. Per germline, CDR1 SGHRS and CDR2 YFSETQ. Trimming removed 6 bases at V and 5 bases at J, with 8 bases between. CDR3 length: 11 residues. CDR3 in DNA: TGCGCCAGCACTGGGGGGACTGAAGCTTTCTTT. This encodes CASTGGTEAFF.

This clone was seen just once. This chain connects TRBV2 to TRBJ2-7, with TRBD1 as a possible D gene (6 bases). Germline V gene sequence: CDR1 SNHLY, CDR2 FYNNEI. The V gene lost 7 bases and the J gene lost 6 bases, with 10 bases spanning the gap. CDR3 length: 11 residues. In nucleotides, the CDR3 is TGTGCCAGCACGCAGGGGTTCGAGCAGTACTTC. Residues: CASTQGFEQYF.

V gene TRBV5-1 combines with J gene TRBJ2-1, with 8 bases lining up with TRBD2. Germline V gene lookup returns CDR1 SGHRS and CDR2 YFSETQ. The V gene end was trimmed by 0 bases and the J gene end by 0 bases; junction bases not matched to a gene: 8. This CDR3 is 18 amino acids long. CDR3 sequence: CASSLAATSESSYNEQFF. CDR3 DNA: TGCGCCAGCAGCTTGGCCGCGACTAGCGAGAGCTCCTACAATGAGCAGTTCTTC.

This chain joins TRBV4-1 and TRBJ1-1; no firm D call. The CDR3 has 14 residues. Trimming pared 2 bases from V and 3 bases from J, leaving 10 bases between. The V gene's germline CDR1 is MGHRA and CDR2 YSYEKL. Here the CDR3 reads CASSQPQSYTEAFF. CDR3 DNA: TGCGCCAGCAGCCAACCACAGAGTTACACTGAAGCTTTCTTT.

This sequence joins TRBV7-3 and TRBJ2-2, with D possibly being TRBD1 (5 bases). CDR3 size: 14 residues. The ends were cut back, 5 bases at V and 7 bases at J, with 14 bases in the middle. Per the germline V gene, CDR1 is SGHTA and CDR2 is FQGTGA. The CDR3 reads CASSPQVAGGELFF. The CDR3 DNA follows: TGTGCCAGCAGCCCACAGGTAGCCGGCGGGGAGCTGTTTTTT.

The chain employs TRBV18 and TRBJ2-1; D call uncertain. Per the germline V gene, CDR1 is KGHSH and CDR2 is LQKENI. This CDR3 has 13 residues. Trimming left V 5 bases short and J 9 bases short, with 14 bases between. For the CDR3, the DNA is TGTGCCAGCTCAGTCGCGGCAGCCAGTGAGCAGTTCTTC. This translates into CASSVAAASEQFF.

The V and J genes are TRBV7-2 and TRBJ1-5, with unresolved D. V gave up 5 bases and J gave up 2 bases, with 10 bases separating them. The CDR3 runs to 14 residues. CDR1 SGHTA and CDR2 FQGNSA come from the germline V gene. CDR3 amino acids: CASSPRTGNQPQHF. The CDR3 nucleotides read TGTGCCAGCAGCCCTCGGACTGGCAATCAGCCCCAGCATTTT.

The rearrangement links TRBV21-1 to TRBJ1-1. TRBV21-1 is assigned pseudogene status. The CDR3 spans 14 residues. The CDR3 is CASSVPRRGGEAFF. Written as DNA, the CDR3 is TGTGCCAGCAGCGTTCCCAGACGGGGGGGTGAAGCTTTCTTT.

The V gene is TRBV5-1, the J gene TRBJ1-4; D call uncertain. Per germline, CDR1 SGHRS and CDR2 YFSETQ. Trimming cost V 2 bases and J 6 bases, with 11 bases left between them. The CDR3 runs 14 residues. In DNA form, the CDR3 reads TGCGCCAGCAGCTTTGAGTTTGGGCATGAAAAACTGTTTTTT. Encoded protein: CASSFEFGHEKLFF.

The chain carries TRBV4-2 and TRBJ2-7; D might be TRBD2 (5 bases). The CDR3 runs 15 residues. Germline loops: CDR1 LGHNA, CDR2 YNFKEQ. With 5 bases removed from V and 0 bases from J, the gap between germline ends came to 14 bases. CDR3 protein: CASSMGSADSYEQYF. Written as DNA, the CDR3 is TGTGCCAGCAGCATGGGTAGCGCTGACTCCTACGAGCAGTACTTC.

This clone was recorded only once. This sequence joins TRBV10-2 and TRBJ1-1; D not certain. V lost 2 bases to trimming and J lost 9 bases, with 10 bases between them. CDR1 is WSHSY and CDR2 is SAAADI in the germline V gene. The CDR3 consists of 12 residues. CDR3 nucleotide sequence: TGCGCCAGCAGTGAGATCCGGGAGAAAGCTTTCTTT. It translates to CASSEIREKAFF.

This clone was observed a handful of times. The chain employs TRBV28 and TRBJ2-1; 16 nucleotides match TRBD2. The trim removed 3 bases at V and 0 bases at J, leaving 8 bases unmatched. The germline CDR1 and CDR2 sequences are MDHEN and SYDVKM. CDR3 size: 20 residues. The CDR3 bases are TGTGCCAGCAGTTTCCTGACCGGGACTAGCGGGAGGGCCTCCTACAATGAGCAGTTCTTC. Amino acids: CASSFLTGTSGRASYNEQFF.

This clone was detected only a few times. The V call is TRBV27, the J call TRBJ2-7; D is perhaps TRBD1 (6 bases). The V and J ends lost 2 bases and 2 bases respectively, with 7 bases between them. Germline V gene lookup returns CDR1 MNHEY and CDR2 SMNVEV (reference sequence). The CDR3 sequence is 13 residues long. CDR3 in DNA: TGTGCCAGCAGTTTAAGGACAGCCTACGAGCAGTACTTC. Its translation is CASSLRTAYEQYF.

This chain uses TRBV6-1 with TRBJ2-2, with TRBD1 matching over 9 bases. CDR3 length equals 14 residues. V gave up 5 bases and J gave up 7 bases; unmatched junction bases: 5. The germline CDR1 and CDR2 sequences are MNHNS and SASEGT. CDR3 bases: TGTGCCAGCAGTCGGACAGGGGCGGGCGGGGAGCTGTTTTTT. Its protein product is CASSRTGAGGELFF.

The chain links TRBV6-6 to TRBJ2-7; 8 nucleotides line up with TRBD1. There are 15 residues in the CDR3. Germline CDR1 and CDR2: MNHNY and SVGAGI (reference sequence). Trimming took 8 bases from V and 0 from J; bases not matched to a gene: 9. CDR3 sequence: CASRQGQGGSYEQYF. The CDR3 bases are TGTGCCAGCCGACAGGGGCAAGGGGGCTCCTACGAGCAGTACTTC.

For the CDR3, the DNA is TGTGCCAGCAGCTTAGGAGGCCCAGGGCTAGCGGGACCGAACACCGGGGAGCTGTTTTTT. Protein sequence: CASSLGGPGLAGPNTGELFF. The V gene is TRBV7-8, the J gene TRBJ2-2; 9 bases are a match to TRBD2. CDR3 size: 20 residues. Germline CDR1 reads SGHVS; CDR2 reads FQNEAQ. Trimming at V came to 1 base and at J to 0 bases, leaving 12 bases not matched to a gene.

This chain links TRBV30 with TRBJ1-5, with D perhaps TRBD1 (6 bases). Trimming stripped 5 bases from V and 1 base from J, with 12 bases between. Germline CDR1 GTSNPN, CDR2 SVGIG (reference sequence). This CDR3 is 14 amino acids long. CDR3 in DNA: TGTGCCTGGTGTCACAGGGCAAGCAATCAGCCCCAGCATTTT. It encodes CAWCHRASNQPQHF.

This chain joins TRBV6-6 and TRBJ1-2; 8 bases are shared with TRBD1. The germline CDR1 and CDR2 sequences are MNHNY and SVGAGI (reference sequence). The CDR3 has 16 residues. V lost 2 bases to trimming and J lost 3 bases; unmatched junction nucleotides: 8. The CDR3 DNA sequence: TGTGCCAGCAGTTACCCGACAGGGGCTCTGGACTATGGCTACACCTTC. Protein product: CASSYPTGALDYGYTF.